The present T cell receptor (beta chain) was sequenced within a study of OX40 agonist ivuxolimab in advanced cancers. The protocol was immunoSEQ multiplex PCR, while the TCRdb copy is restricted to in-frame clones and leaves out a portion. The sample holds tens of thousands of clones, around 80% seen once. Looked up from germline, CDR1 is SGHRS and CDR2 is YFSETQ. CDR3 size: 13 residues. Trimming took off 4 bases at V and 6 bases at J, with 10 bases between the two ends. The material sequenced was CD4+ or CD8+ T cells sorted from blood, taken in a trial of the OX40 agonist ivuxolimab. The chain is built from TRBV5-1 and TRBJ2-2; D gene unclear. The receptor was derived from an adult with an advanced solid tumor such as melanoma, head and neck, liver or kidney cancer. In DNA form, the CDR3 reads TGCGCCAGCAGCCTGGACGGGCCCGGGGAGCTGTTTTTT. Its translation: CASSLDGPGELFF.